The rows below give T cell receptor beta chains drawn from one sample of a study of cytomegalovirus exposure and HLA in healthy donors. TCRdb keeps only in-frame clones here, not all; method: immunoSEQ multiplex PCR. The data hold more than 200,000 clones, with roughly 87% observed a single time. The sample taken for sequencing was PBMCs. These receptors all stem from a man aged 18 to 35 in good health and CMV-seropositive. The CDR3 runs from the conserved cysteine through the conserved F or W.

j_call v_call cdr3_aa
TRBJ1-5 TRBV19 CASTPGQKNQPQHF
TRBJ1-5 TRBV27 CASSLWRNQPQHF
TRBJ1-2 TRBV28 CASSLYSTLRQGRRYGCTF
TRBJ1-2 TRBV27 CASSSSGQTYGYTF
TRBJ1-2 TRBV6-5 CASSRGRGYGYTF
TRBJ2-2 TRBV18 CASSPTDGELFF
TRBJ2-5 TRBV6-1 CASSEGHDTGETQYF
TRBJ2-6 TRBV19 CASSPGQGAPGANVLTF
TRBJ2-7 TRBV6-5 CASRPSGSPLYEQYF
TRBJ2-2 TRBV7-9 CASSLVGPGELFF
TRBJ1-4 TRBV5-6 CASTNRRDASNEKLFF
TRBJ2-5 TRBV11-3 CASSTSGQGVPETQYF
TRBJ1-5 TRBV18 CASSPGTLVDQPQHF
TRBJ1-1 TRBV29-1 CSVESNTEAFF
TRBJ1-1 TRBV5-1 CASSLGGIPEAFF
TRBJ2-1 TRBV5-1 CASSRLAGASVNEQFF
TRBJ2-5 TRBV11-3 CASSSRSGRGYQETQYF
TRBJ2-7 TRBV6-1 CASSVTDRLYEQYF
TRBJ1-1 TRBV27 CASSLSIGTGNTEAFF
TRBJ2-1 TRBV30 CAWSNAGEQFF
TRBJ2-7 TRBV14 CASSPRTGLYEQYF
TRBJ2-1 TRBV6-5 CASRPTSGSYHEQFF
TRBJ1-2 TRBV2 CASRPGPTGYGYTF
TRBJ2-1 TRBV19 CASSIDPRKLEYNEQFF
TRBJ2-5 TRBV16 CASSQTPRQGQETQYF
TRBJ1-1 TRBV19 CASSGDRVGTEAFF
TRBJ2-7 TRBV6-1 CASSDYEQYF
TRBJ1-2 TRBV29-1 CSVEKQGLNYGYTF